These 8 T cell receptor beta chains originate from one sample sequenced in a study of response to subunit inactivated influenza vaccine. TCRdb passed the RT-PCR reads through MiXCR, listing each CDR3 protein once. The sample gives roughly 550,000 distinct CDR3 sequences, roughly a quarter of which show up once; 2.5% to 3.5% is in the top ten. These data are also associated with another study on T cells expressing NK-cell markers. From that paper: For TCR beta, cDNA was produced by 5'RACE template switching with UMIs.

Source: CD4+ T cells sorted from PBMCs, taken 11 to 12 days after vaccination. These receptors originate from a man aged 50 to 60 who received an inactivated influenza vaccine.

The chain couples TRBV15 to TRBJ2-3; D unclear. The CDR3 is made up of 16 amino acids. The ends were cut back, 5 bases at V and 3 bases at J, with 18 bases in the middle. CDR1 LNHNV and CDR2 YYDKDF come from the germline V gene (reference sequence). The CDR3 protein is CATSEIEALRTDTQYF. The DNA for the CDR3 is TGTGCCACCAGCGAGATTGAGGCTCTTAGAACAGATACGCAGTATTTT.

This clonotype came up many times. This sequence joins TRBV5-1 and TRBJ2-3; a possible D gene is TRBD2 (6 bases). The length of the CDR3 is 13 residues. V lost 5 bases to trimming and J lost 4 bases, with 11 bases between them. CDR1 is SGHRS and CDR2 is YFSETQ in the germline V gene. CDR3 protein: CASSFPGADTQYF. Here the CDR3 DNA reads TGCGCCAGCAGTTTCCCGGGGGCAGATACGCAGTATTTT. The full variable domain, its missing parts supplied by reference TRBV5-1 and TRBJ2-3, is KAGVTQTPRYLIKTRGQQVTLSCSPISGHRSVSWYQQTPGQGLQFLFEYFSETQRNKGNFPGRFSGRQFSNSRSEMNVSTLELGDSALYLCASSFPGADTQYFGPGTRLTVL.

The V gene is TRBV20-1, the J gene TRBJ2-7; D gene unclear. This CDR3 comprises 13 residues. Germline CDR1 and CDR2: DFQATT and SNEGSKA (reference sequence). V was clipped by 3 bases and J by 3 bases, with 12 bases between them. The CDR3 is CSARPVGDYEQYF. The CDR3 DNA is TGCAGTGCTAGGCCGGTAGGTGACTACGAGCAGTACTTC.

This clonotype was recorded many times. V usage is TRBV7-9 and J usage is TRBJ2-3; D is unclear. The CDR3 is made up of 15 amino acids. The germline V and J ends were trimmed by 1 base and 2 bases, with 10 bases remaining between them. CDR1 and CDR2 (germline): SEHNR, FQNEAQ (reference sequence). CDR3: CASSLGGIDTDTQYF. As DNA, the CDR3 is TGTGCCAGCAGCTTAGGGGGTATCGACACAGATACGCAGTATTTT.

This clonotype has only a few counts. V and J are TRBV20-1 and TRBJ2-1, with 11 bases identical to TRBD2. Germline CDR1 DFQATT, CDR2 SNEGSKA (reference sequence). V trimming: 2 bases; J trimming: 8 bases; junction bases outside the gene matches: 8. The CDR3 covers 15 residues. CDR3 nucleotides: TGCAGTGCTAGACCCACTAGCGGGAGTAGCGATGAGCAGTTCTTC. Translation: CSARPTSGSSDEQFF.

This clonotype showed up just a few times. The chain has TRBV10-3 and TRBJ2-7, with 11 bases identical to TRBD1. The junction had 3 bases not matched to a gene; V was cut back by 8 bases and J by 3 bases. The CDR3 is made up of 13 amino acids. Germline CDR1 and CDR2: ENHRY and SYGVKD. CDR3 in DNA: TGTGCCATCGGCGGGACAGGGGGCTACGAGCAGTACTTC. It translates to CAIGGTGGYEQYF.

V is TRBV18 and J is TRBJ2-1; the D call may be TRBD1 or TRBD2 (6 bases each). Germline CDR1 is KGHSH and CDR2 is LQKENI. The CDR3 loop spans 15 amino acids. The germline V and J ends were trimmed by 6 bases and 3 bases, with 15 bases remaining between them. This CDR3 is CASSTGEGGYNEQFF. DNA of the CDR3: TGTGCCAGCTCCACAGGTGAGGGGGGCTACAATGAGCAGTTCTTC.

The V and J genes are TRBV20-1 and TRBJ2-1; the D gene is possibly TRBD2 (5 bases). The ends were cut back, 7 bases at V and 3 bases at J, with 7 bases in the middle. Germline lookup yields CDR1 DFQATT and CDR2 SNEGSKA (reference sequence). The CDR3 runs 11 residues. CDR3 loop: CSGEGYNEQFF. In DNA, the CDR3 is TGCAGTGGAGAGGGCTACAATGAGCAGTTCTTC.